This T cell receptor (beta chain) was identified during a study of T cell clonality in common variable immunodeficiency (dated by TCRdb to between 2015 and 2017). The study at large found these results: Fewer TCRbeta clones were shared among CVID subjects than among healthy controls (p < 0.0001). Even though DNA input was equal, the average per sample came to 80,000 to 100,000 unique sequences for controls compared with around 32,000 for CVID samples. Compared with healthy controls, CVID subjects showed increased TCRbeta clonality (t-test p = 0.018), a feature most characteristic of about a third of subjects. Fewer deletions and N-nucleotide insertions were reportedly observed in CVID TCRbeta sequences, and highly modified clones with 13 or more V deletions were reportedly absent from CVID TCRbeta sequences. Correlations between repertoire features and clinical complications were limited by patient heterogeneity within the CVID cohort. It was noted by the authors that sequencing of the repertoires of T cell subpopulations would be needed to clarify the cause of the increased clonality in CVID.

This clone was picked up many times. Its antigen is currently not known. The observed sequence ends 3 residues before the CDR3 terminus, with the missing tail filled in from the germline J gene. CVID samples and control samples contributed equivalent amounts of genomic DNA as sequencing input. For every sample, a 60 bp segment covering the rearranged TCRbeta CDR3 region was amplified and then sequenced. The immunoSEQ assay, a bias-corrected multiplex PCR combined with high-throughput sequencing, was used to amplify TCRbeta. The authors' pipeline ran thus. Every unique nucleotide sequence counted as a clone and was annotated with V, D and J genes, copy number and frequency. Sequences were labeled productive if in frame, and non-productive if out of frame or containing stop codons. As previously described, clonality was calculated on the basis of Shannon's entropy. The predicted amino acid sequences of productive clones were used to derive the mean CDR3 Kyte-Doolittle hydropathy. Hierarchical clustering of scaled V gene usage was performed with the R hclust function using Manhattan distance and complete linkage. To assess clone sharing by CDR3 amino acid sequence, 12 repertoires per group were resampled over 100 rounds. The repertoires were screened for around 70 published EBV-specific TCRbeta sequences and 245 published CMV-specific TCRbeta sequences. Analysis left out a couple of CVID samples that produced under 10,000 sequences, so a few dozen CVID repertoires remained. In its TCRdb copy, this immuneACCESS table keeps in-frame sequences only and misses some clones. Where compared with another copy, unresolved V genes explain less than half of these, and the others have no known cause. V and J calls and clone size are those listed in that table; D and trimming were worked out from the DNA. Across this sample, 80,000 or so clones were tabulated and none appeared just once. The ten largest account for 0.8% of the sample.

The CDR3 holds 13 amino acids from the cysteine to the phenylalanine. Shown are 30 bases from within the CDR3, in frame from base 1. The trim is 6 bases for V and 0 bases for J, with a gap of 6 bases between the germline ends. The germline V gene yields SGHAT for CDR1 and FQNNGV for CDR2. Both CVID patients and healthy controls were predominantly of Caucasian heritage. Heparinized peripheral whole blood samples of roughly 5 to 8 ml were obtained from each donor. Genomic DNA from adults with common variable immune deficiency (CVID) and from healthy adult controls was the source for sequencing TCRbeta CDR3 repertoires. The control group comprised approximately 22 healthy adult volunteers, roughly 12 female and about ten male, aged about 23 to 75 years with a mean age of roughly 32. Diluted blood was density-centrifuged over Hypaque 1077 or Ficoll-Paque to isolate peripheral blood mononuclear cells. Unsorted mononuclear cells served as the source of genomic DNA, which was extracted either by Qiagen column purification or by a centrifugation-based method.

The TCR was taken from a person between 18 and 75 years old in good health. Sequencing was performed on peripheral blood mononuclear cells. The chain links TRBV11-2 with TRBJ2-1; D gene: possibly TRBD2, on 5 matching bases. This receptor has the CDR3 CASSSVSYNEQFF. The CDR3 DNA, read in part, is TGTGCCAGCAGTAGCGTCTCCTACAATGAG.